This section outlines one TCR beta chain sequence together with its context. What it recognizes is unknown. The Oncomine TCR Beta short-read assay was applied to DNA of cultured CD4+ T cells. TCRdb re-called the PCR reads through MiXCR, storing one row per CDR3 protein. The sample holds approximately 19,000 distinct CDR3 sequences, roughly 64% seen once. The sample belongs to a study of vaccination and CD4 T cells after COVID-19. Specified treatment: roughly 11-day PBMC culture with coronavirus spike peptide pools or control peptides (ViraFEST assay). In the ViraFEST assay, peptide-pool expansion preceded TCR sequencing of expanded clonotypes. CDR3 length: 12 residues. With 0 bases removed from V and 5 bases from J, the gap between germline ends came to 7 bases. The germline gives CDR1 GTSNPN, CDR2 SVGIG (reference sequence).

V usage is TRBV30 and J usage is TRBJ2-5, with D hard to call. The TCR was taken from a human donor who had recovered from COVID-19. The sequenced sample consisted of CD4+ T cells from blood, cultured in vitro. CDR3 in DNA: TGTGCCTGGAGTGTAGGTATTGAGACCCAGTACTTC. It specifies CAWSVGIETQYF.